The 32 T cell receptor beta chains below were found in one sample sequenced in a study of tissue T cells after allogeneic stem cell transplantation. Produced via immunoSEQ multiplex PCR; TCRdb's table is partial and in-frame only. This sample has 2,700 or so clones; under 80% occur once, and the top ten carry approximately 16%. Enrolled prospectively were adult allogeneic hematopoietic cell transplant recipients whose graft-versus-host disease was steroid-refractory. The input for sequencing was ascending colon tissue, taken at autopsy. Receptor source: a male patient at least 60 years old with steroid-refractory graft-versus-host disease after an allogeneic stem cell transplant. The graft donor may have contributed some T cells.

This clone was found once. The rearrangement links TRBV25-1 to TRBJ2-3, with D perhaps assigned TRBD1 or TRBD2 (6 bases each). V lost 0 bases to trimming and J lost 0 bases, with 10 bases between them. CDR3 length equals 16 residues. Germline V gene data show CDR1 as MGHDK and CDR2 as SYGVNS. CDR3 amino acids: CASSEYGGLSTDTQYF. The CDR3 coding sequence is TGTGCCAGCAGTGAATATGGGGGGCTTAGCACAGATACGCAGTATTTT.

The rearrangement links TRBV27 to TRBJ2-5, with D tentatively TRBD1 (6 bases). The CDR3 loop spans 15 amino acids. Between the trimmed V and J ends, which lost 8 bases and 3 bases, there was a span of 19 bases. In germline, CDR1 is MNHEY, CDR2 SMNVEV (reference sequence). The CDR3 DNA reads TGTGCCAGCCGGGACCTGGGACAATCCAAAGAGACCCAGTACTTC. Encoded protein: CASRDLGQSKETQYF.

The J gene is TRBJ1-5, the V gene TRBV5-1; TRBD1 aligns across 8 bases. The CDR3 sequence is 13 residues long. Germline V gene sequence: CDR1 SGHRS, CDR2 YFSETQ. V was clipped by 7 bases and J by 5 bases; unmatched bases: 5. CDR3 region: CASGTGPDQPQHF. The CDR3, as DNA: TGCGCCAGCGGGACAGGCCCCGATCAGCCCCAGCATTTT.

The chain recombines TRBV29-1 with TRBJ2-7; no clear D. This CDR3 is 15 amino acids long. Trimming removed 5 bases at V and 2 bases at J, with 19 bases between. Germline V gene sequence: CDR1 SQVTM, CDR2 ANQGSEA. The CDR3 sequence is CSVRLLVHRAYEQYF. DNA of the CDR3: TGCAGCGTTAGGTTGCTGGTTCACAGAGCCTACGAGCAGTACTTC.

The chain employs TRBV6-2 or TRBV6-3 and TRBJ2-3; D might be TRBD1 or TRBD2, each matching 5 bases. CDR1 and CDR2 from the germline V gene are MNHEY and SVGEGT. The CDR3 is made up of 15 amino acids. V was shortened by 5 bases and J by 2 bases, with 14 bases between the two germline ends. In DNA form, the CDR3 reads TGTGCCAGCAGTCCGGGACGTTCGACCACAGATACGCAGTATTTT. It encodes CASSPGRSTTDTQYF.

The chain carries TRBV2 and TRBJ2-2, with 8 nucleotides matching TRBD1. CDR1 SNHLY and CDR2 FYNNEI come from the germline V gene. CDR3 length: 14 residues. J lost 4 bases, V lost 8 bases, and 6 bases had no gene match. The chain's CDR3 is CASSQDRVTGELFF. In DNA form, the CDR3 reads TGTGCCAGCTCGCAGGACAGGGTCACCGGGGAGCTGTTTTTT. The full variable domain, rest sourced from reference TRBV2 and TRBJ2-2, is EPEVTQTPSHQVTQMGQEVILRCVPISNHLYFYWYRQILGQKVEFLVSFYNNEISEKSEIFDDQFSVERPDGSNFTLKIRSTKLEDSAMYFCASSQDRVTGELFFGEGSRLTVL.

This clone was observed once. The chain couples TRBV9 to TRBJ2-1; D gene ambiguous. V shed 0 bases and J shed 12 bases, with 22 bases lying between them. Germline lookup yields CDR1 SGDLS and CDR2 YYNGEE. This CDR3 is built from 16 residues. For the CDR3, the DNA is TGTGCCAGCAGCGTAGCTGGAGCAGCTTCTCTACAAGGGCAGTTCTTC. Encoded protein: CASSVAGAASLQGQFF.

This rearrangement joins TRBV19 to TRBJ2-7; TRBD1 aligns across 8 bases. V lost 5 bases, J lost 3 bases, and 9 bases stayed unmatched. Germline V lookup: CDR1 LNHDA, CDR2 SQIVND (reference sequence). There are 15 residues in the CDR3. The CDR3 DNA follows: TGTGCCAGTAGTCCCGGACAGGGAAAGGTCTACGAGCAGTACTTC. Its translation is CASSPGQGKVYEQYF.

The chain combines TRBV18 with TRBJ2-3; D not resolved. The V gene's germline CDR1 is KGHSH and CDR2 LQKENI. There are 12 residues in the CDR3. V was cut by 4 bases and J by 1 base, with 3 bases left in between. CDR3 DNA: TGTGCCAGCTCACTCGGCACAGATACGCAGTATTTT. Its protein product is CASSLGTDTQYF.

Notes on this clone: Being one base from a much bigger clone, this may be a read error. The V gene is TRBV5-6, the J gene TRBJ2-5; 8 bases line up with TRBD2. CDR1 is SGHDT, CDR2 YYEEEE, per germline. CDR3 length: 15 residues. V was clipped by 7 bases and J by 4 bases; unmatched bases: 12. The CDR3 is CASRWGAGGGETQYF. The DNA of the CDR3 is TGTGCCAGCCGCTGGGGGGCCGGGGGGGGAGAGACCCAGTACTTC. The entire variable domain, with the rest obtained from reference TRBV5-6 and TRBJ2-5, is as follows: DAGVTQSPTHLIKTRGQQVTLRCSPKSGHDTVSWYQQALGQGPQFIFQYYEEEERQRGNFPDRFSGHQFPNYSSELNVNALLLGDSALYLCASRWGAGGGETQYFGPGTRLLVL.

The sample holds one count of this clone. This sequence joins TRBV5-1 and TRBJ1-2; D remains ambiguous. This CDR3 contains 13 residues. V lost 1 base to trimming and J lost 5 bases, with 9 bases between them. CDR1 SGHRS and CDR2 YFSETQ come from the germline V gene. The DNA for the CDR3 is TGCGCCAGCAGCTTGACTCAGCCTTATGGCTACACCTTC. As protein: CASSLTQPYGYTF.

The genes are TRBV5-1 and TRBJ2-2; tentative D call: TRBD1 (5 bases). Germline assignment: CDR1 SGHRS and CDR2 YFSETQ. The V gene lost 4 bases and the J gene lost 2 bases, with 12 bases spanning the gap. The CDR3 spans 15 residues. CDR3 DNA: TGCGCCAGCAGCGTCCAGGGAAGCAACACCGGGGAGCTGTTTTTT. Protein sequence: CASSVQGSNTGELFF.

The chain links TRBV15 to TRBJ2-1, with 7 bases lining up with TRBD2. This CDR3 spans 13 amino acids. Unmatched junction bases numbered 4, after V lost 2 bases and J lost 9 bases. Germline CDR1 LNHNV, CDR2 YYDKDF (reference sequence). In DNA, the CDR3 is TGTGCCACCAGCAGACCACTAGCGCTTGAGCAGTTCTTC. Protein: CATSRPLALEQFF. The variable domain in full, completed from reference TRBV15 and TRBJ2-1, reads DAMVIQNPRYQVTQFGKPVTLSCSQTLNHNVMYWYQQKSSQAPKLLFHYYDKDFNNEADTPDNFQSRRPNTSFCFLDIRSPGLGDTAMYLCATSRPLALEQFFGPGTRLTVL.

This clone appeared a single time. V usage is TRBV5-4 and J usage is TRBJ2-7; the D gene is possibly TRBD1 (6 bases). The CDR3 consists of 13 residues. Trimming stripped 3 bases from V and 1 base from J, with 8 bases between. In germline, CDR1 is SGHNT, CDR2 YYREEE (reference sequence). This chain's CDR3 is CASSSDRSYEQYF. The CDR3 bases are TGTGCCAGCAGCTCAGACAGGTCCTACGAGCAGTACTTC.

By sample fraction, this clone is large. CDR3 bases: TGTGCCAGCAATAGAGGCGGGGGGGCGGTTACGCAGTATTTT. Protein: CASNRGGGAVTQYF. V is TRBV2 and J is TRBJ2-3, with TRBD2 matching over 9 bases. The CDR3 has 14 residues. The V gene's germline CDR1 is SNHLY and CDR2 FYNNEI. With V trimmed by 7 bases and J by 8 bases, 10 bases remained unmatched.

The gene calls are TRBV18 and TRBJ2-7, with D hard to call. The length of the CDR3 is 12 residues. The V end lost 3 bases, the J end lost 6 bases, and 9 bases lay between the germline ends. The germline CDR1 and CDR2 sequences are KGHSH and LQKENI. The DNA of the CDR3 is TGTGCCAGCTCACCGGGGAATGGCGAGCAGTACTTC. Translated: CASSPGNGEQYF. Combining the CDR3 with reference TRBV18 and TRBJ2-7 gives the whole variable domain NAGVMQNPRHLVRRRGQEARLRCSPMKGHSHVYWYRQLPEEGLKFMVYLQKENIIDESGMPKERFSAEFPKEGPSILRIQQVVRGDSAAYFCASSPGNGEQYFGPGTRLTVT.

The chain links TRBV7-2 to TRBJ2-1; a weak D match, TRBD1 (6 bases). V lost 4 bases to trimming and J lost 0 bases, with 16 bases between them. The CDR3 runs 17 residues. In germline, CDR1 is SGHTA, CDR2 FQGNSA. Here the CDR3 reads CASSYSPGQSSYNEQFF. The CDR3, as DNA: TGTGCCAGCAGCTACAGCCCGGGACAAAGCTCCTACAATGAGCAGTTCTTC.

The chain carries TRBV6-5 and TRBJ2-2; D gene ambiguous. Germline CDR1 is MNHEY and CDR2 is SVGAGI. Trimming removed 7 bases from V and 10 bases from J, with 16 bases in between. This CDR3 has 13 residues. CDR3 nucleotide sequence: TGTGCCAGCATAGACCCGTTGCCAGCGGAGCTGTTTTTT. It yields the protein CASIDPLPAELFF.

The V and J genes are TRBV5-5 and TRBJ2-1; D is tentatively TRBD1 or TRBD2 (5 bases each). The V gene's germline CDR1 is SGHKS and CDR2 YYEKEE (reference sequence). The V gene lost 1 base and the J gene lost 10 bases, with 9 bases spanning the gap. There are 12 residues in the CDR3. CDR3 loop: CASSLQGTEQFF. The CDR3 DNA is TGTGCCAGCAGCTTGCAAGGGACCGAGCAGTTCTTC. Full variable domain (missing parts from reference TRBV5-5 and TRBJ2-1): DAGVTQSPTHLIKTRGQQVTLRCSPISGHKSVSWYQQVLGQGPQFIFQYYEKEERGRGNFPDRFSARQFPNYSSELNVNALLLGDSALYLCASSLQGTEQFFGPGTRLTVL.

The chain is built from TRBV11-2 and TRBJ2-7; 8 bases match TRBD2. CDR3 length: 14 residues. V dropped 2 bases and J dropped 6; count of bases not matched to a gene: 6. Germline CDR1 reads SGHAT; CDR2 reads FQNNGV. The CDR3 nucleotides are TGTGCCAGCAGCTTAAGGCGGGGGGCAGGCGAGCAGTACTTC. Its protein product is CASSLRRGAGEQYF.

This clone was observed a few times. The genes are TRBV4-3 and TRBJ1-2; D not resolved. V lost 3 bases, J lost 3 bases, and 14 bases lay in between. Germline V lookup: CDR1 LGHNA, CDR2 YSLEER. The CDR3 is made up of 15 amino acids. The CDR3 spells CASSHGLRWDYGYTF. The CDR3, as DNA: TGCGCCAGCAGCCACGGTCTTCGCTGGGACTATGGCTACACCTTC.

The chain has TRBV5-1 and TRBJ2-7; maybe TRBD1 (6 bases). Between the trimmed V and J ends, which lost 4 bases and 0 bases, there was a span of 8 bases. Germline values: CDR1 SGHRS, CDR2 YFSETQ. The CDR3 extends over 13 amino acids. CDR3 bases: TGCGCCAGCAGCCGGGACAACTCCTACGAGCAGTACTTC. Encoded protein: CASSRDNSYEQYF.

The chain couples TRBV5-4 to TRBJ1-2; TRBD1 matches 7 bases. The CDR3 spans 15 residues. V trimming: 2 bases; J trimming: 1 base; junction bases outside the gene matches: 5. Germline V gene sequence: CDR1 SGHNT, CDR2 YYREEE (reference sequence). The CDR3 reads CASSFRGRGNYGYTF. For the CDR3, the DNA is TGTGCCAGCAGCTTCAGGGGGAGGGGTAACTATGGCTACACCTTC.

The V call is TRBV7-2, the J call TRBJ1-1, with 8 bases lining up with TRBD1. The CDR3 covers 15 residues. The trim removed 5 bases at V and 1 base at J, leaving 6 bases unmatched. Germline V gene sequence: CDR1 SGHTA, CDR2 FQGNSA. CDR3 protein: CASSLRGRGNTEAFF. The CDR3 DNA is TGTGCCAGCAGCCTCAGGGGGCGGGGGAACACTGAAGCTTTCTTT.

The CDR3 region is CASEGRNSGANVLTF. For the CDR3, the DNA is TGTGCCAGTGAGGGACGGAACTCTGGGGCCAACGTCCTGACTTTC. The V gene is TRBV19, the J gene TRBJ2-6, with D perhaps TRBD1 or TRBD2 (5 bases each). Trimming left V 8 bases short and J 0 bases short, with 11 bases between. The CDR3 loop spans 15 amino acids. The germline V gene encodes CDR1 LNHDA and CDR2 SQIVND (reference sequence).

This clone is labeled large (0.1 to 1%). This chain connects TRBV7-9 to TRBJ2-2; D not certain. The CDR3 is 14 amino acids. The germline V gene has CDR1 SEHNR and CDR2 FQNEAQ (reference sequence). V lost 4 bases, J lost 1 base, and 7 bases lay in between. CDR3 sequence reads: CASSSWGNTGELFF. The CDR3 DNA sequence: TGTGCCAGCAGCTCCTGGGGGAACACCGGGGAGCTGTTTTTT.

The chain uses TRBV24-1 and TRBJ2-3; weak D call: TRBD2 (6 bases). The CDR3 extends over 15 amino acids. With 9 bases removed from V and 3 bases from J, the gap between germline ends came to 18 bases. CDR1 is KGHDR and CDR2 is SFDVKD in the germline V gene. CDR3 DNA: TGTGCCACCCACGCTAGCGTGGTAAGGACAGATACGCAGTATTTT. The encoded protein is CATHASVVRTDTQYF.

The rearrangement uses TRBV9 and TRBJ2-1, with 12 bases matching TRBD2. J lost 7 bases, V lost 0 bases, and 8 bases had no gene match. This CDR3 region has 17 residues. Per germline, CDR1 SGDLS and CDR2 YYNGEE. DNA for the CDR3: TGTGCCAGCAGCGTAGTCGCTAGCGGGGGGGCTCGGAATGAGCAGTTCTTC. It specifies CASSVVASGGARNEQFF.

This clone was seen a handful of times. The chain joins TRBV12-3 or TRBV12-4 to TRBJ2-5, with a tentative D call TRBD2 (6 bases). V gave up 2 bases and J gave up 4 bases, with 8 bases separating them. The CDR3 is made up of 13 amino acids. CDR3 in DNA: TGTGCCAGCAGTTTAAGGCGGGGAGAGACCCAGTACTTC. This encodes CASSLRRGETQYF.

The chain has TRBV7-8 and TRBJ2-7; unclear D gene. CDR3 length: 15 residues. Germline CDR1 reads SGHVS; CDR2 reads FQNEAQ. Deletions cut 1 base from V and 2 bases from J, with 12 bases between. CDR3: CASSLGTTQTYEQYF. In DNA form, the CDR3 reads TGTGCCAGCAGCTTAGGCACAACCCAAACCTACGAGCAGTACTTC. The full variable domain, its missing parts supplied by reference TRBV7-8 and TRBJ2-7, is GAGVSQSPRYKVAKRGQDVALRCDPISGHVSLFWYQQALGQGPEFLTYFQNEAQLDKSGLPSDRFFAERPEGSVSTLKIQRTQQEDSAVYLCASSLGTTQTYEQYFGPGTRLTVT.

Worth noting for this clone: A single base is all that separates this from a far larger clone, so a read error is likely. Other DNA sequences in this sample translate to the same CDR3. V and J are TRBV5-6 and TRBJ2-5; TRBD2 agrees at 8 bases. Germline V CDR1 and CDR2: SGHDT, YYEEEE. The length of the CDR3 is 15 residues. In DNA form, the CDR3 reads TGTGCCCGCAGCTTGGGGGCCGGGGGGGGCGAGACCCAGTACTTC. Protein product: CARSLGAGGGETQYF.

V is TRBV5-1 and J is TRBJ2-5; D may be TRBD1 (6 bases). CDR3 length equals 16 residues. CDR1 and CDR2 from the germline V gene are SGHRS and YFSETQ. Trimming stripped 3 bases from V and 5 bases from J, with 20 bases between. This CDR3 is CASSSHGQSGGETQYF. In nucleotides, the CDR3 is TGCGCCAGCAGCTCCCACGGACAGTCCGGCGGGGAGACCCAGTACTTC.